The clone carrying this T cell receptor (beta chain) has just one count. Antigen specificity is unknown. Buffy coats from healthy blood donors served as controls. This entry is derived from a study of STAT5B mutations in CD4+ large granular lymphocyte leukemia. General observations from the study: Patient CD4-sorted repertoires stayed more clonal than healthy ones after leukemic-clone removal. Without HLA matching, higher CD4+ than CD8+ T-LGLL clonality could reflect small sample size.

Profiled with immunoSEQ multiplex PCR; TCRdb holds only in-frame clones, not every one. The sample lists tens of thousands of clones, 74% occurring once. Trimming pared 3 bases from V and 0 bases from J, leaving 9 bases between. The CDR3 spans 16 residues. The germline CDR1 and CDR2 sequences are MNHNY and SVGAGI (reference sequence). Material: CD4+ T cells from blood buffy coats. The chain carries TRBV6-6 and TRBJ2-6; a weak D match, TRBD1 (5 bases). This clonotype was obtained from a human donor in good health. The CDR3 sequence is CASSYHTGSGANVLTF. CDR3 bases: TGTGCCAGCAGTTATCACACAGGCTCTGGGGCCAACGTCCTGACTTTC.